The entry that follows covers one T cell receptor (beta chain) sequence. Clinical history as reported by participants underpinned cohort assignment. Cohort 3 donors were reported recovered after two negative PCRs, clearance, or symptom resolution. The assay was immunoSEQ multiplex PCR, and TCRdb's table has in-frame clones only and misses some. The sample includes over 250,000 clones, about 89% seen only once; the top ten take around 10%. This specimen comes from a study of blood T cell repertoires in COVID-19. Across the whole study: COVID-19 samples, acute and convalescent, were from the United States, Italy and Spain.

The CDR3 runs to 15 residues. V was shortened by 2 bases and J by 3 bases, with 15 bases between the two germline ends. Germline V gene lookup returns CDR1 SGHRS and CDR2 YFSETQ. The specimen sequenced was PBMCs or T cells enriched from blood (not recorded which). The TCR comes from a middle-aged man who had recovered from COVID-19. This chain links TRBV5-1 with TRBJ2-7; D is ambiguous. The CDR3 loop reads CASSFGPNSNYEQYF. CDR3 nucleotide sequence: TGCGCCAGCAGCTTCGGCCCCAACAGTAACTACGAGCAGTACTTC.